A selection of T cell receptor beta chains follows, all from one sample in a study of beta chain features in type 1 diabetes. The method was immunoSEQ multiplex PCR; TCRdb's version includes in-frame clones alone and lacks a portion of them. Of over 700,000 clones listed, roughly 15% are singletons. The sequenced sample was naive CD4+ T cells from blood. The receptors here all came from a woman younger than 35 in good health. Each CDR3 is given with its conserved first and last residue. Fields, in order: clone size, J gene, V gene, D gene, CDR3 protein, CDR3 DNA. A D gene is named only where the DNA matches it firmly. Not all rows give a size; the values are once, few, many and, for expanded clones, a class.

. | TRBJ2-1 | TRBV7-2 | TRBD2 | CASSPGLAGGPYDEQFF | TGTGCCAGCAGCCCGGGACTAGCGGGAGGGCCCTATGATGAGCAGTTCTTC
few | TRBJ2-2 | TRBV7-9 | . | CASSLGANTGELFF | TGTGCCAGCAGCTTAGGGGCGAACACCGGGGAGCTGTTTTTT
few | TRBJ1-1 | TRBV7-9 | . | CASSFPYDRVEAFF | TGTGCCAGCAGCTTCCCGTACGACCGAGTTGAAGCTTTCTTT
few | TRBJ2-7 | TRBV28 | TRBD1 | CASSMTPGQGFGYEQYF | TGTGCCAGCAGCATGACCCCGGGACAGGGCTTTGGCTACGAGCAGTACTTC
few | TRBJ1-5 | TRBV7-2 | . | CASSPGGPVAGQPQHF | TGTGCCAGCAGCCCGGGAGGGCCCGTAGCAGGTCAGCCCCAGCATTTT
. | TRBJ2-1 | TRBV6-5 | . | CASSLPGRLGNEQFF | TGTGCCAGCAGCCTCCCCGGCAGGCTGGGCAATGAGCAGTTCTTC
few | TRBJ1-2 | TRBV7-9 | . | CASSLGLNYGYTF | TGTGCCAGCAGCCTGGGCCTTAACTATGGCTACACCTTC
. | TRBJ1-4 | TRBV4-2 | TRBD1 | CASSPRTGTNEKLFF | TGTGCCAGCAGCCCCCGGACAGGGACTAATGAAAAACTGTTTTTT
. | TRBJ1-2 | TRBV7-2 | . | CASSLHPGFRGGYTF | TGTGCCAGCAGCTTACATCCCGGGTTCCGGGGGGGCTACACCTTC
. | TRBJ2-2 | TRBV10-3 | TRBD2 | CAISSGRADTGELFF | TGTGCCATCAGTAGCGGGAGGGCCGACACCGGGGAGCTGTTTTTT
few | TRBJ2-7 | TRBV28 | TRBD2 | CASSSVAGGKTYEQYF | TGTGCCAGCAGTTCCGTAGCGGGAGGAAAGACCTACGAGCAGTACTTC
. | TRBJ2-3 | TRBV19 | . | CASSILLSTDTQYF | TGTGCCAGTAGTATACTTCTCAGCACAGATACGCAGTATTTT
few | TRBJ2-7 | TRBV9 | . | CASSVVSVPAGSYEQYF | TGTGCCAGCAGCGTAGTTTCGGTGCCTGCCGGATCCTACGAGCAGTACTTC
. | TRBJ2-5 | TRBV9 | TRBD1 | CASSVDPGQGWETQYF | TGTGCCAGCAGCGTAGACCCCGGACAGGGTTGGGAGACCCAGTACTTC
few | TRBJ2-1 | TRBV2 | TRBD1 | CASSEKLTGSGEQFF | TGTGCCAGCAGTGAAAAACTGACAGGGTCAGGTGAGCAGTTCTTC
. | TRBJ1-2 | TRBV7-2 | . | CASSFTGTTNYGYTF | TGTGCCAGCAGCTTTACAGGGACGACTAACTATGGCTACACCTTC
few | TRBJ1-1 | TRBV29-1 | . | CSTASRPTLNTEAFF | TGCAGCACCGCAAGTAGGCCCACGCTGAACACTGAAGCTTTCTTT
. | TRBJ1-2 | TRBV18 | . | CASSPPDRTHGYTF | TGTGCCAGCTCACCACCGGATAGAACGCATGGCTACACCTTC
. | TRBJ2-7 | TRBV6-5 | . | CASSRDLVYEQYF | TGTGCCAGCAGCCGGGACCTCGTCTACGAGCAGTACTTC
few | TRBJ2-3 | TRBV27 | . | CASSLRPSYTQYF | TGTGCCAGCAGTTTACGACCCTCGTATACGCAGTATTTT
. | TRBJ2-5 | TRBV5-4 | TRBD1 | CASSETGRETQYF | TGTGCCAGCAGCGAGACAGGGCGGGAGACCCAGTACTTC
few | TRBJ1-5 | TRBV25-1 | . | CASSEVKCFPPQHF | TGTGCCAGCAGTGAAGTGAAGTGTTTTCCGCCCCAGCATTTT
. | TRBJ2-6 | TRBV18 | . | CASSPSGSGANVLTF | TGTGCCAGCTCACCATCAGGGTCTGGGGCCAACGTCCTGACTTTC
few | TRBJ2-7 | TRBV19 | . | CASSIIGRTYEQYF | TGTGCCAGTAGTATAATTGGCAGGACCTACGAGCAGTACTTC
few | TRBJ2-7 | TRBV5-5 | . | CASSLGPTYEQYF | TGTGCCAGCAGCCTCGGGCCAACCTACGAGCAGTACTTC
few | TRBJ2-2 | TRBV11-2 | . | CASSWRPRTGELFF | TGTGCCAGCAGCTGGCGACCTAGGACCGGGGAGCTGTTTTTT
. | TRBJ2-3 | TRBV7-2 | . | CASTSYWIDTDTQYF | TGTGCCAGCACCTCTTACTGGATCGACACAGATACGCAGTATTTT
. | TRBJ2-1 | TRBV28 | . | CASSLNPRNEQFF | TGTGCCAGCAGTTTAAACCCCCGGAATGAGCAGTTCTTC
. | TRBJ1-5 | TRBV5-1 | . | CASSLVGDSNQPQHF | TGCGCCAGCAGCTTGGTAGGGGATAGCAATCAGCCCCAGCATTTT
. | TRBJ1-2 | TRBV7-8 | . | CASSFDSYGYTF | TGTGCCAGCAGCTTCGACAGCTATGGCTACACCTTC
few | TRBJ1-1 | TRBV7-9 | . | CASSLVPQTAMNTEAFF | TGTGCCAGCAGCTTAGTTCCCCAGACAGCTATGAACACTGAAGCTTTCTTT
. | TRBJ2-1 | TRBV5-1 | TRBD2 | CASSLGSGQSYNEQFF | TGCGCCAGCAGCTTGGGTAGCGGGCAATCCTACAATGAGCAGTTCTTC
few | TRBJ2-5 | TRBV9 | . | CASSVLEGGTQYF | TGTGCCAGCAGCGTCCTCGAGGGGGGGACCCAGTACTTC
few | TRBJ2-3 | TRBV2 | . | CASTLFGATDTQYF | TGTGCCAGCACCTTATTTGGGGCGACAGATACGCAGTATTTT
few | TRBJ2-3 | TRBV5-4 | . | CAGQRDLRTDTQYF | TGTGCCGGCCAGAGGGACTTGCGCACAGATACGCAGTATTTT
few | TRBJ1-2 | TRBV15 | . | CATSREVRSHYGYTF | TGTGCCACCAGCAGAGAAGTTAGATCCCACTATGGCTACACCTTC
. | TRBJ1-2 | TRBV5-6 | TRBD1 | CASSRPGQGPYGYTF | TGTGCCAGCAGCCGTCCGGGACAGGGTCCCTATGGCTACACCTTC
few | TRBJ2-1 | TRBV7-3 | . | CASSSTPIGEQFF | TGTGCCAGCAGCTCCACCCCTATTGGCGAGCAGTTCTTC
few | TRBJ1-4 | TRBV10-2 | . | CASMGANEKLFF | TGCGCCAGCATGGGCGCTAATGAAAAACTGTTTTTT
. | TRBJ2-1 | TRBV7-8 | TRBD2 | CASSFRLAGPSYNEQFF | TGTGCCAGCAGCTTTCGACTAGCGGGACCCTCTTACAATGAGCAGTTCTTC
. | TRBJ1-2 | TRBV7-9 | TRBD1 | CASSSGTGGYYGYTF | TGTGCCAGCAGCTCCGGGACAGGGGGATACTATGGCTACACCTTC
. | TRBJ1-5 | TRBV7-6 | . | CASSFGAGNQPQHF | TGTGCCAGCAGCTTCGGGGCAGGCAATCAGCCCCAGCATTTT
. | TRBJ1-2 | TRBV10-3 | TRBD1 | CAISATPGQDTYGYTF | TGTGCCATCAGTGCAACACCGGGACAGGACACATATGGCTACACCTTC
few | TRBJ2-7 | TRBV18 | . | CASSPSNENEQYF | TGTGCCAGCTCTCCTTCTAATGAGAACGAGCAGTACTTC
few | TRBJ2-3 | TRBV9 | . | CASSVGIAVSTDTQYF | TGTGCCAGCAGCGTAGGGATAGCGGTGAGCACAGATACGCAGTATTTT
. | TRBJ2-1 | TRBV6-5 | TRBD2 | CASSHLAGGPREQFF | TGTGCCAGCAGTCATCTAGCGGGAGGGCCGAGGGAGCAGTTCTTC
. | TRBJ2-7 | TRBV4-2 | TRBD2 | CASSQGLAGGAYEQYF | TGTGCCAGCAGCCAGGGACTAGCGGGAGGAGCTTACGAGCAGTACTTC
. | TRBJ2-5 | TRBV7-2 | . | CASSPQGLTLGEQYF | TGTGCCAGCAGCCCCCAGGGCCTCACCTTGGGAGAGCAGTACTTC
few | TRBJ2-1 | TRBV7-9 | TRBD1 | CASSGQGNEQFF | TGTGCCAGCAGCGGACAGGGGAATGAGCAGTTCTTC
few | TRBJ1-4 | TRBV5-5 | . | CASSLRHPNEKLFF | TGTGCCAGCAGCTTACGACATCCCAATGAAAAACTGTTTTTT
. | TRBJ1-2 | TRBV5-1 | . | CASKAGPNYGYTF | TGCGCCAGCAAAGCCGGGCCTAACTATGGCTACACCTTC
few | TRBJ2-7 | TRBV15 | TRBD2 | CATSRELAVNYEQYF | TGTGCCACCAGCAGAGAACTAGCGGTTAACTACGAGCAGTACTTC
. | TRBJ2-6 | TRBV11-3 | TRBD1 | CASSPGQGARPGANVLTF | TGTGCCAGCAGCCCGGGACAGGGGGCGCGGCCCGGGGCCAACGTCCTGACTTTC
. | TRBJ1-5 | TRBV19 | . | CASSIAGRVDQPQHF | TGTGCCAGTAGTATAGCCGGGAGGGTAGACCAGCCCCAGCATTTT
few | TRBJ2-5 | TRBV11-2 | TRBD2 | CASSLIGGRREETQYF | TGTGCCAGCAGCTTAATCGGCGGGAGGAGGGAAGAGACCCAGTACTTC